A selection of T cell receptor beta chains follows, all from one sample in a study of beta chain features in type 1 diabetes. Using immunoSEQ multiplex PCR, the repertoire was profiled, and TCRdb retains in-frame clones only, with some absent. Of 300,000 to 350,000 clones listed, around 8.5% were seen once; the top ten hold more than 0.8%. Sequences were obtained from central memory CD4+ T cells from blood. The receptors stem from a man aged 25 to 40 with type 1 diabetes. The CDR3 runs from the conserved cysteine through the conserved F or W. Each record gives: J gene, clone size, V gene, D gene, CDR3 protein, CDR3 DNA. The D gene is left open where the match is weak. Clone size is shown for a subset of rows, as once, few, many or a class of expanded clone.

TRBJ1-2 | . | TRBV5-4 | . | CASSIQGVDGYTF | TGTGCCAGCAGCATACAGGGTGTGGATGGCTACACCTTC
TRBJ2-7 | few | TRBV29-1 | . | CSVTGNYEQYF | TGCAGCGTTACAGGGAACTACGAGCAGTACTTC
TRBJ1-2 | . | TRBV6-5 | . | CASSYGTDYGYTF | TGTGCCAGCAGTTACGGGACGGACTATGGCTACACCTTC
TRBJ1-2 | few | TRBV28 | . | CASSLEDTPYGYTF | TGTGCCAGCAGTTTAGAGGACACACCCTATGGCTACACCTTC
TRBJ2-4 | few | TRBV29-1 | TRBD2 | CSVEEPSQRGRDIQYF | TGCAGCGTTGAAGAACCGTCCCAGCGGGGGCGGGACATTCAGTACTTC
TRBJ1-5 | few | TRBV5-1 | . | CASSLEGFNQPQHF | TGCGCCAGCAGCTTGGAGGGCTTTAATCAGCCCCAGCATTTT
TRBJ2-3 | many | TRBV7-6 | . | CASSLYLQGGDTQYF | TGTGCCAGCAGCTTATATTTACAGGGAGGAGATACGCAGTATTTT
TRBJ2-3 | few | TRBV6-5 | . | CASRDTDTQYF | TGTGCCAGCAGGGACACAGATACGCAGTATTTT
TRBJ1-6 | few | TRBV7-2 | . | CASSLSLNSPLHF | TGTGCCAGCAGCTTAAGTCTTAATTCACCCCTCCACTTT
TRBJ1-4 | . | TRBV5-6 | TRBD1 | CASSAGQGDSLFF | TGTGCCAGCAGCGCCGGACAGGGGGATTCCCTGTTTTTT
TRBJ1-2 | . | TRBV29-1 | . | CSVDAADTSNYGYTF | TGCAGCGTTGATGCGGCGGACACCTCTAACTATGGCTACACCTTC
TRBJ1-4 | . | TRBV5-4 | . | CASSLPDNEKLFF | TGTGCCAGCAGCTTGCCCGACAATGAAAAACTGTTTTTT
TRBJ2-3 | few | TRBV11-3 | TRBD2 | CASSPGTSGRSTDTQYF | TGTGCCAGCAGTCCCGGGACTAGCGGGAGGAGCACAGATACGCAGTATTTT
TRBJ1-6 | few | TRBV5-1 | TRBD1 | CASSSSGQGNSPLHF | TGCGCCAGCAGCTCATCGGGACAGGGGAATTCACCCCTCCACTTT
TRBJ2-7 | . | TRBV7-9 | . | CASSLPLEPYEQYF | TGTGCCAGCAGCTTGCCGCTAGAGCCCTACGAGCAGTACTTC
TRBJ1-5 | many | TRBV9 | . | CASGREGEQPQHF | TGTGCCAGCGGAAGGGAGGGGGAGCAGCCCCAGCATTTT
TRBJ2-1 | few | TRBV5-1 | . | CASSRGLGYNEQFF | TGCGCCAGCAGCCGTGGACTCGGCTACAATGAGCAGTTCTTC
TRBJ2-1 | . | TRBV10-3 | . | CAISKTRDRDNEQFF | TGTGCCATCTCCAAAACCCGGGACCGAGACAATGAGCAGTTCTTC
TRBJ1-1 | . | TRBV5-1 | . | CASSSGTQNTEAFF | TGCGCCAGCAGCTCCGGGACACAGAACACTGAAGCTTTCTTT
TRBJ2-5 | few | TRBV7-9 | . | CASSADGGTQYF | TGTGCCAGCAGCGCGGACGGGGGGACCCAGTACTTC
TRBJ2-1 | many | TRBV28 | TRBD2 | CASISSGGGLFVDEQFF | TGTGCCAGCATCTCAAGCGGCGGGGGACTTTTTGTGGATGAGCAGTTCTTC
TRBJ2-6 | many | TRBV4-3 | TRBD1 | CASSQTGPHFSGANVLTF | TGCGCCAGCAGCCAGACAGGGCCCCACTTCTCTGGGGCCAACGTCCTGACTTTC
TRBJ1-1 | few | TRBV29-1 | . | CSVVGVNTEAFF | TGCAGCGTTGTAGGAGTGAACACTGAAGCTTTCTTT
TRBJ2-1 | many | TRBV7-9 | . | CASSPPFRSGNEQFF | TGTGCCAGCAGCCCCCCGTTCCGGAGCGGCAATGAGCAGTTCTTC
TRBJ2-7 | many | TRBV18 | . | CASSLDYGEQYF | TGTGCCAGCTCACTCGACTACGGGGAGCAGTACTTC
TRBJ1-2 | few | TRBV9 | TRBD1 | CASSSDRGFYGYTF | TGTGCCAGCAGCTCGGACAGGGGCTTCTATGGCTACACCTTC
TRBJ1-2 | many | TRBV5-8 | . | CASSYGQNYGYTF | TGTGCCAGCAGCTATGGACAGAACTATGGCTACACCTTC
TRBJ1-1 | few | TRBV5-4 | . | CASQGRNTEAFF | TGTGCCAGCCAGGGTCGCAACACTGAAGCTTTCTTT
TRBJ2-1 | . | TRBV11-3 | TRBD2 | CASSLRTSGGANEQFF | TGTGCCAGCAGCCTCCGGACTAGCGGGGGGGCTAATGAGCAGTTCTTC
TRBJ1-2 | . | TRBV27 | TRBD1 | CASSLETGGGYGYTF | TGTGCCAGCAGTTTAGAGACAGGGGGAGGCTATGGCTACACCTTC
TRBJ2-3 | few | TRBV11-2 | . | CASSTYTDTQYF | TGTGCCAGCAGCACATACACAGATACGCAGTATTTT
TRBJ1-6 | few | TRBV6-5 | TRBD1 | CASSPTGGNSPLHF | TGTGCCAGCAGTCCGACAGGGGGGAATTCACCCCTCCACTTT
TRBJ1-2 | . | TRBV14 | . | CASSIADRGYTF | TGTGCCAGCAGTATAGCGGATCGGGGCTACACCTTC
TRBJ2-2 | . | TRBV7-2 | TRBD1 | CASSLQGARELFF | TGTGCCAGCAGCTTGCAGGGGGCTCGGGAGCTGTTTTTT
TRBJ2-3 | . | TRBV6-1 | TRBD1 | CASSSVRGTDTQYF | TGTGCCAGCAGTTCTGTCAGGGGGACAGATACGCAGTATTTT
TRBJ2-5 | few | TRBV2 | TRBD2 | CASSQGLAGGTKETQYF | TGTGCCAGCAGTCAAGGACTAGCGGGGGGTACTAAAGAGACCCAGTACTTC
TRBJ2-2 | few | TRBV6-5 | . | CASKDRFVNTGELFF | TGTGCCAGCAAGGATCGTTTCGTGAACACCGGGGAGCTGTTTTTT
TRBJ1-1 | . | TRBV10-3 | . | CAISVQRNTEAFF | TGTGCCATCAGTGTACAGAGGAACACTGAAGCTTTCTTT
TRBJ1-2 | . | TRBV19 | . | CASSPTGGYGYTF | TGTGCCAGTAGTCCGACAGGAGGCTATGGCTACACCTTC
TRBJ1-6 | many | TRBV7-2 | . | CASSLEGRNSPLHF | TGTGCCAGCAGCTTAGAGGGGCGTAATTCACCCCTCCACTTT
TRBJ2-7 | . | TRBV28 | TRBD1 | CASSSGTGVREQYF | TGTGCCAGCAGTTCCGGGACAGGGGTGAGGGAGCAGTACTTC
TRBJ1-1 | . | TRBV5-1 | . | CASSLWANTEAFF | TGCGCCAGCAGCTTATGGGCGAACACTGAAGCTTTCTTT
TRBJ1-2 | many | TRBV7-9 | . | CASSLDGLDGYTF | TGTGCCAGCAGCTTAGACGGGCTGGATGGCTACACCTTC
TRBJ2-5 | . | TRBV7-7 | TRBD2 | CASSLRRAGGQETQYF | TGTGCTAGCAGCTTAAGGAGAGCGGGGGGGCAAGAGACCCAGTACTTC
TRBJ1-3 | few | TRBV6-5 | . | CASSLDSLSGNTIYF | TGTGCCAGCAGCCTGGACAGCCTCTCTGGAAACACCATATATTTT
TRBJ2-1 | . | TRBV29-1 | . | CSAPRPILNEQFF | TGCAGCGCCCCTCGTCCGATCCTCAATGAGCAGTTCTTC
TRBJ2-7 | . | TRBV28 | TRBD1 | CASSSLGQGDAYEQYF | TGTGCCAGCAGTTCTTTGGGACAGGGGGATGCCTACGAGCAGTACTTC
TRBJ2-3 | . | TRBV14 | . | CASSQGIDSLSGDTQYF | TGTGCCAGCAGCCAAGGGATCGACAGCCTCTCCGGAGATACGCAGTATTTT
TRBJ1-1 | . | TRBV5-6 | TRBD1 | CASSLSGWDSTEAFF | TGTGCCAGCAGCCTTAGCGGCTGGGACAGCACTGAAGCTTTCTTT
TRBJ1-2 | few | TRBV7-2 | TRBD1 | CAQWGAGGDGYTF | TGTGCCCAATGGGGGGCAGGGGGCGATGGCTACACCTTC
TRBJ1-4 | . | TRBV6-1 | . | CASRRENEKLFF | TGTGCCAGTCGAAGGGAAAATGAAAAACTGTTTTTT
TRBJ2-7 | . | TRBV10-2 | . | CASSARGSSYEQYF | TGCGCCAGCAGCGCTAGAGGGAGCTCCTACGAGCAGTACTTC
TRBJ1-1 | . | TRBV7-8 | . | CASSLTTNTEAFF | TGTGCCAGCAGCTTAACGACAAACACTGAAGCTTTCTTT